This passage covers 3 T cell receptor beta chains from one sample sequenced in a study of tumor-infiltrating lymphocytes in primary liver carcinoma. Co-extracted RNA and DNA came from roughly 20-30 mg of unsorted bulk tissue. The input was 450 to 500 ng total RNA; TCR beta cDNA was made from it with a constant-region primer. ARM-PCR, slightly modified, supplied the TCR beta libraries through three nested multiplex PCR rounds. The first two PCR rounds, around 10 cycles each, used TRBV1-TRBV30 forward primers and a C-beta reverse primer. One entry per CDR3 protein results from TCRdb running MiXCR on the multiplex PCR reads. The repertoire holds tens of thousands of distinct CDR3 sequences, about 72% seen once, with about a quarter in the top ten. The sample taken for sequencing was liver tumor tissue from sampling region 4. Subset meaning: tumor region T4, right-lateral pole. The receptor source for this set is a man aged 35 to 55 with primary liver carcinoma and hepatitis B virus infection.

Regarding this clonotype: The junction shows a germline mismatch at one end, possibly a read error. The J gene is TRBJ2-1, the V gene TRBV6-5; the D gene could be TRBD1 or TRBD2 (5 bases each). Germline V gives CDR1 MNHEY, CDR2 SVGAGI. This CDR3 is 15 amino acids long. CDR3 nucleotide sequence: TGTGCCAGCAGACCAGCCCGGGACCGATATAATGAGCAGTCCTTC. As protein: CASRPARDRYNEQSF.

Note on this clonotype: This clone may be a read error of a much larger clone one base away. V usage is TRBV28 and J usage is TRBJ2-7; maybe TRBD2 (5 bases). The CDR3 sequence is 14 residues long. Germline V gene sequence: CDR1 MDHEN, CDR2 SYDVKM. Here the CDR3 reads CVSSLGAKLGEQYF. CDR3 nucleotide sequence: TGTGTCAGCAGTTTGGGAGCGAAACTCGGCGAGCAGTACTTC.

This clonotype was counted at least ten times. This chain connects TRBV12-3 or TRBV12-4 to TRBJ1-5; maybe TRBD1 (6 bases). With 5 bases removed from V and 2 bases from J, the gap between germline ends came to 19 bases. The CDR3 spans 17 residues. This CDR3 is CASSEATGPAGNQPQHF. The DNA for the CDR3 is TGTGCCAGCAGTGAGGCAACAGGGCCGGCGGGCAATCAGCCCCAGCATTTT.